The 26 T cell receptor beta chains given below trace back to one sample, sequenced in a study of radiotherapy plus CTLA-4 blockade in lung cancer. TCRdb keeps only in-frame clones here, not all; method: immunoSEQ multiplex PCR. Altogether 65,000 to 95,000 clones are present, more than 75% being singletons, with the ten largest covering 35% to 45%. The starting material was peripheral blood, obtained from a patient treated with radiotherapy plus ipilimumab. All receptors come from a human donor with non-small cell lung cancer that progressed on radiotherapy plus ipilimumab.

The chain couples TRBV29-1 to TRBJ2-1; the match to TRBD1 covers 9 bases. This CDR3 is built from 13 residues. V lost 6 bases to trimming and J lost 7 bases; unmatched junction nucleotides: 7. Germline CDR1 SQVTM, CDR2 ANQGSEA. CDR3 protein: CSVQRDRVNEQFF. The CDR3 DNA reads as TGCAGCGTCCAACGGGACAGGGTAAATGAGCAGTTCTTC.

J is TRBJ2-1 and V is TRBV30; 10 nucleotides align to TRBD1. This CDR3 has 13 amino acids. The V gene end was trimmed by 5 bases and the J gene end by 6 bases; junction bases not matched to a gene: 4. The germline V gene has CDR1 GTSNPN and CDR2 SVGIG (reference sequence). The chain's CDR3 is CAWSGTGVNEQFF. The CDR3 nucleotides read TGTGCCTGGTCTGGGACAGGGGTCAATGAGCAGTTCTTC.

J is TRBJ2-1 and V is TRBV28; D is ambiguous. Trimming removed 2 bases from V and 4 bases from J, with 18 bases in between. The V gene's germline CDR1 is MDHEN and CDR2 SYDVKM. The CDR3 has 17 amino acids. CDR3 in amino acids: CASSLRLSGFSYNEQFF. The CDR3, as DNA: TGTGCCAGCAGTTTAAGGCTATCGGGCTTTTCTTACAATGAGCAGTTCTTC.

This sequence joins TRBV5-1 and TRBJ1-1; perhaps TRBD1 as D (5 bases). Trimming pared 1 base from V and 1 base from J, leaving 17 bases between. This CDR3 contains 17 residues. Germline V CDR1 and CDR2: SGHRS, YFSETQ. This CDR3 reads CASSLLPQTDANTEAFF. CDR3 coding DNA: TGCGCCAGCAGCTTGTTGCCCCAGACAGACGCGAACACTGAAGCTTTCTTT.

V gene TRBV7-2 combines with J gene TRBJ2-3; no definite D call. The germline V and J ends were trimmed by 1 base and 0 bases, with 11 bases remaining between them. There are 16 residues in the CDR3. In germline, CDR1 is SGHTA, CDR2 FQGNSA. The CDR3 reads CASSLGQASSTDTQYF. CDR3 bases: TGTGCCAGCAGCTTAGGGCAAGCCTCTAGCACAGATACGCAGTATTTT.

The V gene is TRBV2, the J gene TRBJ2-5; a possible D gene is TRBD2 (7 bases). CDR1 and CDR2 from the germline V gene are SNHLY and FYNNEI. Trimming left V 9 bases short and J 2 bases short, with 16 bases between. The length of the CDR3 is 14 residues. CDR3 residues: CASERGASQETQYF. The CDR3 coding sequence is TGTGCCAGTGAACGGGGGGCGTCTCAAGAGACCCAGTACTTC.

This sequence joins TRBV7-9 and TRBJ2-1; 11 bases agree with TRBD2. CDR1 is SEHNR, CDR2 FQNEAQ, per germline (reference sequence). V lost 2 bases to trimming and J lost 9 bases; unmatched junction nucleotides: 3. CDR3 length equals 14 residues. Here the CDR3 reads CASSLTSGRGEQFF. CDR3 sequence (DNA): TGTGCCAGCAGCTTAACTAGCGGGAGAGGTGAGCAGTTCTTC.

This chain joins TRBV9 and TRBJ2-7; D ambiguous. The CDR3 has 17 residues. Per the germline V gene, CDR1 is SGDLS and CDR2 is YYNGEE. V was clipped by 0 bases and J by 3 bases, with 19 bases between them. The CDR3: CASSVAPTPRESYEQYV. The CDR3 DNA is TGTGCCAGCAGCGTAGCCCCGACACCTCGAGAAAGCTACGAGCAGTACGTC.

The chain combines TRBV4-1 with TRBJ1-4, with 9 bases aligning to TRBD1. Germline V gene lookup returns CDR1 MGHRA and CDR2 YSYEKL. V lost 1 base to trimming and J lost 5 bases; unmatched junction nucleotides: 5. This CDR3 comprises 16 residues. This CDR3 is CASSQGGQGQNEKLFF. In DNA form, the CDR3 reads TGCGCCAGCAGCCAAGGGGGACAGGGCCAAAATGAAAAACTGTTTTTT.

The rearrangement uses TRBV6-6 and TRBJ1-2; 7 nucleotides match TRBD1. The germline gives CDR1 MNHNY, CDR2 SVGAGI (reference sequence). CDR3 length equals 15 residues. After removal of 3 bases from V and 2 bases from J, the junction contained 6 bases not matched to a gene. In DNA form, the CDR3 reads TGTGCCAGCAGTTATCGGCCAGGGGGAAACTATGGCTACACCTTC. It specifies CASSYRPGGNYGYTF.

The CDR3 sequence: CASSQLGLNTEAFF. Written as DNA, the CDR3 is TGTGCCAGCAGCCAGCTCGGGCTGAACACTGAAGCTTTCTTT. The chain employs TRBV14 and TRBJ1-1; unclear D gene. With 3 bases removed from V and 0 bases from J, the gap between germline ends came to 8 bases. Per germline, CDR1 SGHDN and CDR2 FVKESK. The CDR3 covers 14 residues.

The chain carries TRBV5-8 and TRBJ1-2; TRBD1 is a possible D gene (5 bases). CDR3 length: 15 amino acids. Trimming shortened V by 0 bases and J by 2 bases, and 11 bases separated the two germline ends. In germline, CDR1 is SGHTS, CDR2 YDEGEE. CDR3 bases: TGTGCCAGCAGCTTGGTCCGTTCAGGGAACTATGGCTACACCTTC. It translates to CASSLVRSGNYGYTF.

This sequence joins TRBV10-3 and TRBJ2-7; possible D gene TRBD1, 6 bases. Trimming removed 2 bases from V and 6 bases from J, with 14 bases in between. This CDR3 has 14 residues. The germline gives CDR1 ENHRY, CDR2 SYGVKD. The CDR3 sequence: CAISEGGTVVEQYF. DNA of the CDR3: TGTGCCATCAGTGAGGGGGGCACCGTCGTCGAGCAGTACTTC.

The chain has TRBV10-3 and TRBJ2-7, with D tentatively TRBD2 (6 bases). With 6 bases removed from V and 7 bases from J, the gap between germline ends came to 19 bases. This CDR3 contains 14 residues. Germline V gene data show CDR1 as ENHRY and CDR2 as SYGVKD. Here the CDR3 DNA reads TGTGCCATCAGCCCCGGAGGGCCGTTTGGGGAGCAGTACGTC. Its protein is CAISPGGPFGEQYV.

This chain links TRBV27 with TRBJ2-2; TRBD1 might be the D (6 bases). The CDR3 covers 15 residues. V gave up 2 bases and J gave up 4 bases, with 11 bases separating them. Germline CDR1 reads MNHEY; CDR2 reads SMNVEV (reference sequence). CDR3 coding DNA: TGTGCCAGCAGTTTAATAGGACAGTCCACCGGGGAGCTGTTTTTT. Protein sequence: CASSLIGQSTGELFF.

This clone was seen only once. The rearrangement uses TRBV7-8 and TRBJ2-1; 10 bases are a match to TRBD2. The CDR3 extends over 18 amino acids. The germline V gene has CDR1 SGHVS and CDR2 FQNEAQ. Trimming at V came to 3 bases and at J to 0 bases, leaving 8 bases not matched to a gene. The CDR3, as DNA: TGTGCCAGCAGCTTCGAACTAGCGGGACCGAGCTCCTACAATGAGCAGTTCTTC. This codes for CASSFELAGPSSYNEQFF. Full variable domain (missing parts from reference TRBV7-8 and TRBJ2-1): GAGVSQSPRYKVAKRGQDVALRCDPISGHVSLFWYQQALGQGPEFLTYFQNEAQLDKSGLPSDRFFAERPEGSVSTLKIQRTQQEDSAVYLCASSFELAGPSSYNEQFFGPGTRLTVL.

The chain uses TRBV15 and TRBJ2-7; the D gene is possibly TRBD2 (6 bases). CDR3 size: 12 residues. Trimming shortened V by 7 bases and J by 3 bases, and 10 bases separated the two germline ends. The V gene's germline CDR1 is LNHNV and CDR2 YYDKDF (reference sequence). In DNA, the CDR3 is TGTGCCACCAACGCTAGCGTCTACGAGCAGTACGTC. Protein sequence: CATNASVYEQYV.

CDR3 protein: CAWSVSQGSQPQHF. CDR3 coding DNA: TGTGCCTGGAGTGTGTCGCAGGGAAGTCAGCCCCAGCATTTT. The chain uses TRBV30 and TRBJ1-5; possible D gene TRBD1, 5 bases. Trimming removed 0 bases from V and 6 bases from J, with 12 bases in between. The CDR3 contains 14 residues. The germline gives CDR1 GTSNPN, CDR2 SVGIG (reference sequence). Together with reference TRBV30 and TRBJ1-5, the CDR3 gives the full variable domain: SQTIHQWPATLVQPVGSPLSLECTVEGTSNPNLYWYRQAAGRGLQLLFYSVGIGQISSEVPQNLSASRPQDRQFILSSKKLLLSDSGFYLCAWSVSQGSQPQHFGDGTRLSIL.

V is TRBV7-3 and J is TRBJ2-2; 9 bases match TRBD1. The V segment lost 1 base and the J segment 4 bases; nucleotides outside the gene matches: 1. CDR3 length: 15 residues. Germline V gene data show CDR1 as SGHTA and CDR2 as FQGTGA. The CDR3: CASSLNRGPTGELFF. The CDR3 DNA sequence: TGTGCCAGCAGCTTAAACAGGGGGCCCACCGGGGAGCTGTTTTTT.

The V and J genes are TRBV7-9 and TRBJ2-7; tentative D call: TRBD1 (6 bases). Trimming stripped 7 bases from V and 7 bases from J, with 20 bases between. The CDR3 sequence is 14 residues long. The V gene's germline CDR1 is SEHNR and CDR2 FQNEAQ (reference sequence). The CDR3 protein is CASIPGTQMREQYF. Written as DNA, the CDR3 is TGTGCCAGCATCCCCGGGACACAGATGAGGGAGCAGTACTTC.

The gene calls are TRBV5-1 and TRBJ2-2; no definite D call. Germline V gene lookup returns CDR1 SGHRS and CDR2 YFSETQ. CDR3 length: 14 residues. V was cut by 4 bases and J by 2 bases, with 9 bases left in between. The CDR3 DNA is TGCGCCAGCAGCATAGACACCAACACCGGGGAGCTGTTTTTT. The encoded protein is CASSIDTNTGELFF.

This rearrangement joins TRBV10-3 to TRBJ2-1, with 7 nucleotides matching TRBD2. The CDR3 loop spans 15 amino acids. Looked up from germline, CDR1 is ENHRY and CDR2 is SYGVKD. Germline trimming cut 6 bases from V and 1 base from J; bases unmatched to any gene: 6. CDR3 coding DNA: TGTGCCATCAGGCGCGCTAGCGGATCCTACAATGAGCAGTTCTTC. It specifies CAIRRASGSYNEQFF.

This clone is a singleton in its sample. The chain recombines TRBV27 with TRBJ2-1; 10 bases match TRBD2. The CDR3 totals 15 residues. Unmatched junction bases numbered 6, after V lost 2 bases and J lost 8 bases. Per germline, CDR1 MNHEY and CDR2 SMNVEV (reference sequence). CDR3 protein: CASSLMASGSYEQFF. CDR3 coding DNA: TGTGCCAGCAGTTTAATGGCTAGCGGGAGTTATGAGCAGTTCTTC.

This chain uses TRBV27 with TRBJ1-5; D perhaps matches TRBD1 (5 bases). The CDR3 is made up of 14 amino acids. Trimming cost V 5 bases and J 2 bases, with 10 bases left between them. Germline lookup yields CDR1 MNHEY and CDR2 SMNVEV (reference sequence). The CDR3: CASSMGTGNQPQHF. The CDR3 DNA sequence: TGTGCCAGCAGTATGGGGACCGGCAATCAGCCCCAGCATTTT.

This sequence joins TRBV7-9 and TRBJ2-7; a weak D match, TRBD2 (6 bases). The CDR3 spans 15 residues. V lost 3 bases to trimming and J lost 1 base, with 13 bases between them. Per germline, CDR1 SEHNR and CDR2 FQNEAQ (reference sequence). The CDR3 bases are TGTGCCAGCAGCTTGGCCGGGACTGCTTCCTACGAGCAGTACTTC. Translation gives CASSLAGTASYEQYF.

The V gene is TRBV5-1, the J gene TRBJ2-1; 11 bases fit TRBD1. Germline CDR1 and CDR2: SGHRS and YFSETQ. The J segment lost 7 bases and the V segment lost 7 bases, leaving 10 bases of the junction unmatched. This CDR3 has 15 residues. CDR3 DNA sequence: TGCGCCAGCCGGCAGAGGACAGGGGGCGAAAATGAGCAGTTCTTC. Translating it yields CASRQRTGGENEQFF.